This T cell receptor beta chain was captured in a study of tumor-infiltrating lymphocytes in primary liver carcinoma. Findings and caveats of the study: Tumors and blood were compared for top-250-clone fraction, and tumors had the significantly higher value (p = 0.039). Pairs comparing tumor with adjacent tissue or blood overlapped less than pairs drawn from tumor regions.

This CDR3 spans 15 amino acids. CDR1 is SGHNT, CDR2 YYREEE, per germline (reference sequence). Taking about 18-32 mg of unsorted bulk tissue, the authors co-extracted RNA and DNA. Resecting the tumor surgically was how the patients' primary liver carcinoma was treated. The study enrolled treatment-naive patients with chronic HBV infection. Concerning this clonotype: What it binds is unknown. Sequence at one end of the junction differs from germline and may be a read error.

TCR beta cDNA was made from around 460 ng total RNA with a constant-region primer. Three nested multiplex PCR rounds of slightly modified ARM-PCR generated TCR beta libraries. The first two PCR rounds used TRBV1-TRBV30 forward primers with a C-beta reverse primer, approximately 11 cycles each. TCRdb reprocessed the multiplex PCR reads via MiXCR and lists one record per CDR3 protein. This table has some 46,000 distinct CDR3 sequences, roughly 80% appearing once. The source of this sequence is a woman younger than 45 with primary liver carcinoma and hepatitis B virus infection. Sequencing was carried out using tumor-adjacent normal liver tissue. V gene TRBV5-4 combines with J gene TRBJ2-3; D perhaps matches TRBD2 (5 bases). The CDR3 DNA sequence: TGCGTCAGCAGCCCGCCCAGGACGGAGGCGGATACGCAGTACTTT. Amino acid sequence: CVSSPPRTEADTQYF.